Presented here are 9 T cell receptor beta chains from one specimen sequenced in a study of T cell responses to AZD1222 COVID-19 vaccine (dated by TCRdb to about 2021). To prepare the library, the immunoSEQ multiplex PCR assay was applied. Drawn from immuneACCESS, this table holds only the in-frame rearrangements with V and J called that TCRdb kept. Clones are partly lost; checked studies trace under half to an unresolved V gene and leave the rest unexplained. The sample has 130,000 or so clones on record, about 89% of them singletons. 6.5% to 8% of the sample rests with the top ten. Interpreted using the paper, the time point label stands for: about 28 days (+/-7) after the second vaccine dose. The sample's treatment or condition label, in plain terms: meningococcal conjugate vaccine given as trial control. Sample: peripheral blood, taken 28 days after the second dose of the MenACWY control vaccine. These receptors came from an adult who received the MenACWY meningococcal vaccine as a control.

The V gene is TRBV7-6, the J gene TRBJ2-2; D assignment may be TRBD1 or TRBD2 (5 bases each). CDR1 and CDR2 from the germline V gene are SGHVS and FNYEAQ. This CDR3 contains 14 residues. V was shortened by 1 base and J by 7 bases, with 10 bases between the two germline ends. The CDR3 nucleotides read TGTGCCAGCAGCTTAGGACTGGGGGTCGGGGAGCTGTTTTTT. This translates into CASSLGLGVGELFF.

The genes are TRBV30 and TRBJ2-7, with 7 bases matching TRBD1. Germline CDR1 is GTSNPN and CDR2 is SVGIG (reference sequence). This CDR3 contains 15 residues. Trimming removed 1 base from V and 3 bases from J; junction bases left unmatched: 9. The CDR3 spells CAWSARTGPFYEQYF. The CDR3 coding sequence is TGTGCCTGGAGTGCCAGGACAGGTCCCTTCTACGAGCAGTACTTC. Combining the CDR3 with reference TRBV30 and TRBJ2-7 gives the whole variable domain SQTIHQWPATLVQPVGSPLSLECTVEGTSNPNLYWYRQAAGRGLQLLFYSVGIGQISSEVPQNLSASRPQDRQFILSSKKLLLSDSGFYLCAWSARTGPFYEQYFGPGTRLTVT.

The CDR3 DNA reads TGTGCCAGCTGCCCTTGGGGTAGCGGGGGACAAGAGACCCAGTACTTC. Translation gives CASCPWGSGGQETQYF. The chain recombines TRBV5-6 with TRBJ2-5, with TRBD2 matching over 9 bases. Trimming removed 7 bases from V and 2 bases from J; junction bases left unmatched: 12. This CDR3 spans 16 amino acids. Germline CDR1 reads SGHDT; CDR2 reads YYEEEE.

The chain is built from TRBV28 and TRBJ1-5, with 12 nucleotides matching TRBD1. Looked up from germline, CDR1 is MDHEN and CDR2 is SYDVKM. J was trimmed by 2 bases and V by 6 bases; bases with no gene match: 14. The CDR3 consists of 19 residues. The DNA of the CDR3 is TGTGCCAGCAGAATCACCGGGACAGGGGGCCCCCTCGGCAATCAGCCCCAGCATTTT. Its protein is CASRITGTGGPLGNQPQHF.

This clone was detected only a few times. The chain combines TRBV5-1 with TRBJ2-1; 14 nucleotides match TRBD2. V gave up 4 bases and J gave up 4 bases; unmatched junction bases: 1. Germline CDR1 and CDR2: SGHRS and YFSETQ. This CDR3 has 15 residues. The CDR3 DNA follows: TGCGCCAGCAGCGGACTAGCGGGGGGTTACAATGAGCAGTTCTTC. Translating it yields CASSGLAGGYNEQFF.

V is TRBV5-4 and J is TRBJ1-2; weak D call: TRBD1 (6 bases). CDR1 SGHNT and CDR2 YYREEE come from the germline V gene (reference sequence). The CDR3 is 15 amino acids. V was pared by 4 bases and J by 3 bases, with 16 bases between. The DNA of the CDR3 is TGTGCCAGCAGCCGAGCCGGGGGCATAGACTATGGCTACACCTTC. As protein: CASSRAGGIDYGYTF.

The chain uses TRBV7-9 and TRBJ1-4; no clear D. V was clipped by 6 bases and J by 0 bases, with 8 bases between them. CDR3 length: 14 amino acids. CDR1 and CDR2 (germline): SEHNR, FQNEAQ (reference sequence). CDR3 residues: CASSGASTNEKLFF. DNA for the CDR3: TGTGCCAGCAGTGGAGCGTCAACTAATGAAAAACTGTTTTTT.

V is TRBV11-2 and J is TRBJ2-7, with TRBD1 as a possible D gene (5 bases). Per germline, CDR1 SGHAT and CDR2 FQNNGV. The CDR3 consists of 12 residues. The V gene lost 1 base and the J gene lost 6 bases, with 7 bases spanning the gap. This CDR3 is CASSLVGVEQYF. The DNA of the CDR3 is TGTGCCAGCAGCTTAGTAGGGGTCGAGCAGTACTTC. Together with reference TRBV11-2 and TRBJ2-7, the CDR3 gives the full variable domain: EAGVAQSPRYKIIEKRQSVAFWCNPISGHATLYWYQQILGQGPKLLIQFQNNGVVDDSQLPKDRFSAERLKGVDSTLKIQPAKLEDSAVYLCASSLVGVEQYFGPGTRLTVT.

This sequence joins TRBV5-1 and TRBJ2-2; D is undetermined. Deletions cut 1 base from V and 0 bases from J, with 10 bases between. Germline CDR1 reads SGHRS; CDR2 reads YFSETQ. The CDR3 sequence is 16 residues long. CDR3 sequence reads: CASSLSNVANTGELFF. DNA for the CDR3: TGCGCCAGCAGCTTGTCCAACGTAGCGAACACCGGGGAGCTGTTTTTT.